This T cell receptor beta chain was found in a study of T cell responses to AZD1222 COVID-19 vaccine. Trimming pared 0 bases from V and 7 bases from J, leaving 10 bases between. This CDR3 is built from 13 residues. Looked up from germline, CDR1 is SGHRS and CDR2 is YFSETQ. Study-level findings and limits: Just a handful of AZD1222 recipients tested seropositive at baseline.

On this clone: Antigen: not known.

Produced via immunoSEQ multiplex PCR; TCRdb's table is partial and in-frame only. The sample gives around 84,000 clones, approximately 90% of which show up once; approximately 1.6% is in the top ten. The material sequenced was peripheral blood, taken on day 0 of AZD1222 vaccination. This TCR was recovered from an adult in good health. The V call is TRBV5-1, the J call TRBJ1-1; D remains ambiguous. In DNA, the CDR3 is TGCGCCAGCAGCTTGGCCAGTGAGTTTGAAGCTTTCTTT. Translating gives CASSLASEFEAFF.